Following are 10 T cell receptor beta chains from one sample sequenced in a study of metastatic and nonmetastatic thyroid tumors. TCRdb reprocessed the PCR reads using MiXCR. Among about 8,000 clones listed, 25% to 35% were seen once. Among the patients, none had received any treatment before thyroid surgery. What was sequenced was tumor tissue. The receptors were sampled from a female donor with papillary thyroid cancer or a benign thyroid nodule (not recorded which). Some clones in this sample may be carry-over from other donors' samples.

The V gene is TRBV20-1, the J gene TRBJ1-1, with 9 bases lining up with TRBD1. The CDR3 runs to 14 residues. J lost 5 bases, V lost 5 bases, and 9 bases had no gene match. Germline CDR1 is DFQATT and CDR2 is SNEGSKA (reference sequence). The CDR3 DNA is TGCAGTGCTCGCCGGGACAGGGCGAGAACTGAAGCTTTCTTT. This gives the protein CSARRDRARTEAFF.

This clone was observed a few times. The chain uses TRBV28 and TRBJ1-2; D uncertain. In germline, CDR1 is MDHEN, CDR2 SYDVKM. Trimming shortened V by 3 bases and J by 8 bases, and 13 bases separated the two germline ends. This CDR3 has 13 residues. The CDR3 protein is CASSLGYFSGYTF. CDR3 sequence (DNA): TGTGCCAGCAGTTTGGGGTACTTTAGCGGCTACACCTTC.

The chain uses TRBV20-1 and TRBJ2-7; 11 positions match TRBD2. Unmatched junction bases numbered 3, after V lost 1 base and J lost 4 bases. CDR3 length: 14 residues. Per germline, CDR1 DFQATT and CDR2 SNEGSKA (reference sequence). CDR3 loop: CSARGTSGYYEQYF. Written as DNA, the CDR3 is TGCAGTGCTAGAGGGACTAGCGGGTATTACGAGCAGTACTTC.

This clone was seen only a few times. The chain recombines TRBV24-1 with TRBJ1-2; 8 bases line up with TRBD1. The germline gives CDR1 KGHDR, CDR2 SFDVKD. Trimming took 1 base from V and 4 from J; bases not matched to a gene: 7. CDR3 length: 16 residues. CDR3 DNA sequence: TGTGCCACCAGTGATTTAGGGCCGGACAGGGTCTATGGCTACACCTTC. Its translation: CATSDLGPDRVYGYTF.

This clone has at least ten counts. It may be a read error: a sequence one base away is much more abundant. V gene TRBV6-1 combines with J gene TRBJ1-4, with TRBD1 as a possible D gene (5 bases). CDR1 is MNHNS and CDR2 is SASEGT in the germline V gene. CDR3 size: 13 residues. The CDR3 sequence is CASSVERGEKPFF. CDR3 bases: TGTGCCAGCAGTGTGGAGAGGGGCGAAAAACCGTTTTTT.

This chain uses TRBV13 with TRBJ2-3, with 13 bases matching TRBD2. J lost 3 bases, V lost 5 bases, and 8 bases had no gene match. The CDR3 length is 17 residues. Looked up from germline, CDR1 is PRHDT and CDR2 is FYEKMQ (reference sequence). CDR3 sequence (DNA): TGTGCCAGCAGCCAGTGGACTAGCGGGAGTCAGACAGATACGCAGTATTTT. Protein: CASSQWTSGSQTDTQYF.

This clone was seen only a few times. V and J are TRBV6-1 and TRBJ2-3; D not certain. V lost 2 bases to trimming and J lost 1 base, with 4 bases between them. The CDR3 extends over 13 amino acids. Germline V gene sequence: CDR1 MNHNS, CDR2 SASEGT. CDR3 region: CASSEQGTDTQYF. The CDR3 DNA is TGTGCCAGCAGTGAACAGGGCACAGATACGCAGTATTTT.

This clone is deemed medium-sized (0.01 to 0.1%). The rearrangement joins TRBV25-1 to TRBJ1-1, with D possibly matching TRBD1 (6 bases). Germline CDR1 MGHDK, CDR2 SYGVNS. This CDR3 is built from 13 residues. V dropped 0 bases and J dropped 7 bases, with 9 bases sitting between them. The CDR3 region is CASSEYRGLEAFF. The CDR3 DNA is TGTGCCAGCAGTGAATATCGGGGGCTTGAAGCTTTCTTT. Complete variable domain (other parts from reference TRBV25-1 and TRBJ1-1): EADIYQTPRYLVIGTGKKITLECSQTMGHDKMYWYQQDPGMELHLIHYSYGVNSTEKGDLSSESTVSRIRTEHFPLTLESARPSHTSQYLCASSEYRGLEAFFGQGTRLTVV.

This clone was counted only a few times. The chain joins TRBV27 to TRBJ2-3; no reliable D call. Trimming left V 1 base short and J 1 base short, with 9 bases between. This CDR3 is 15 amino acids long. CDR1 and CDR2 (germline): MNHEY, SMNVEV (reference sequence). CDR3 in DNA: TGTGCCAGCAGTTTATATACGGATCGCACAGATACGCAGTATTTT. Translation: CASSLYTDRTDTQYF.

This clone was detected only a few times. The chain couples TRBV9 to TRBJ2-1; 8 bases are a match to TRBD1. CDR3 length: 15 amino acids. The V gene's germline CDR1 is SGDLS and CDR2 YYNGEE. The V segment lost 0 bases and the J segment 5 bases; nucleotides outside the gene matches: 4. CDR3 sequence reads: CASSVAGQADNEQFF. The CDR3 nucleotides are TGTGCCAGCAGCGTAGCGGGACAGGCTGACAATGAGCAGTTCTTC.